The next 32 T cell receptor beta chains were all read from a single sample in a study of shared clonotypes between healthy human individuals. Data came from immunoSEQ multiplex PCR; TCRdb stores just in-frame clones and leaves some out. Seen here are roughly 2 million clones, over 85% observed once, and the top ten hold approximately 1.2%. Naive CD8 cells, CD45RO-negative and positively selected for CCR7, excluded terminally differentiated effector memory CD45RA+ cells. Material for sequencing was naive CD8+ T cells sorted from blood. These receptors came from a man between 18 and 29 years old in good health.

V usage is TRBV7-8 and J usage is TRBJ2-7, with TRBD1 matching 12 bases. The CDR3 extends over 15 amino acids. Looked up from germline, CDR1 is SGHVS and CDR2 is FQNEAQ. Trimming cost V 7 bases and J 4 bases; bases outside gene matches: 8. The DNA of the CDR3 is TGTGCCAGCACGCAGGGACAGGGGGCGAGGTACGAGCAGTACTTC. Translating it yields CASTQGQGARYEQYF.

This clone is a singleton in its sample. The chain carries TRBV4-1 and TRBJ2-7; D is undetermined. Trimming took off 1 base at V and 2 bases at J, with 9 bases between the two ends. From germline, CDR1 is MGHRA and CDR2 YSYEKL. The CDR3 is 14 amino acids. Here the CDR3 reads CASSQGFVAYEQYF. CDR3 in DNA: TGCGCCAGCAGCCAAGGCTTCGTCGCCTACGAGCAGTACTTC.

CDR3 sequence (DNA): TGTGCCAGCAGCCCATCTCCCATCCTAGATTACGTCAATCAGCCCCAGCATTTT. Its protein is CASSPSPILDYVNQPQHF. The chain employs TRBV5-8 and TRBJ1-5, with D unresolved. The CDR3 spans 18 residues. Germline CDR1 and CDR2: SGHTS and YDEGEE. Between the trimmed V and J ends, which lost 4 bases and 3 bases, there was a span of 23 bases.

The chain joins TRBV11-2 to TRBJ1-2; 7 positions agree with TRBD1. The J segment lost 3 bases and the V segment lost 7 bases, leaving 8 bases of the junction unmatched. The length of the CDR3 is 14 residues. From germline, CDR1 is SGHAT and CDR2 FQNNGV. DNA for the CDR3: TGTGCCAGCAAACCAGGGGGATTCGACTATGGCTACACCTTC. It specifies CASKPGGFDYGYTF. The variable domain in full, with the rest retrieved from reference TRBV11-2 and TRBJ1-2, is EAGVAQSPRYKIIEKRQSVAFWCNPISGHATLYWYQQILGQGPKLLIQFQNNGVVDDSQLPKDRFSAERLKGVDSTLKIQPAKLEDSAVYLCASKPGGFDYGYTFGSGTRLTVV.

Regarding this clone: The sample holds other DNA sequences that translate to the same CDR3. This sequence joins TRBV19 and TRBJ2-7; 10 bases are shared with TRBD1. The CDR3 runs to 14 residues. Germline CDR1 LNHDA, CDR2 SQIVND (reference sequence). The V and J ends lost 3 bases and 2 bases, in that order; junction bases with no gene match: 1. CDR3: CASSIGTGAYEQYF. Written as DNA, the CDR3 is TGTGCCAGTAGTATTGGGACAGGGGCCTACGAGCAGTACTTC.

V and J are TRBV5-6 and TRBJ2-1, with D perhaps matching TRBD1 (5 bases). Trimming shortened V by 5 bases and J by 4 bases, and 7 bases separated the two germline ends. CDR1 is SGHDT, CDR2 YYEEEE, per germline. The CDR3 has 12 residues. Here the CDR3 reads CASRQGYNEQFF. CDR3 nucleotides: TGTGCCAGCAGGCAGGGTTACAATGAGCAGTTCTTC.

This clone has only a few counts. The chain carries TRBV7-9 and TRBJ1-2; D is unresolved. V was trimmed by 11 bases and J by 6 bases, leaving 19 bases between them. From germline, CDR1 is SEHNR and CDR2 FQNEAQ (reference sequence). CDR3 size: 13 residues. CDR3 bases: TGTGCCTTCCCCCAGGCGGTGGCTGATGGCTACACCTTC. Encoded protein: CAFPQAVADGYTF.

The chain carries TRBV19 and TRBJ2-1; 15 bases agree with TRBD2. This CDR3 is 18 amino acids long. The germline V gene has CDR1 LNHDA and CDR2 SQIVND (reference sequence). V trimming: 7 bases; J trimming: 4 bases; junction bases outside the gene matches: 11. DNA of the CDR3: TGTGCCAGTACAACAGGGATCGGACTAGCGGGAGGGTACAATGAGCAGTTCTTC. Amino acids: CASTTGIGLAGGYNEQFF.

The chain has TRBV6-8 and TRBJ1-6; perhaps TRBD1 as D (5 bases). Germline CDR1 MNHGY, CDR2 SAAAGT. The CDR3 is 17 amino acids. V lost 1 base and J lost 5, with 15 bases in between. The CDR3 sequence: CASSYLRPGRHNSPLHF. Here the CDR3 DNA reads TGTGCCAGCAGTTACTTACGACCGGGACGGCATAATTCACCCCTCCACTTT.

This rearrangement joins TRBV4-3 to TRBJ2-7; 10 nucleotides line up with TRBD1. V was pared by 0 bases and J by 7 bases, with 6 bases of the junction left unmatched. The CDR3 totals 15 residues. Germline CDR1 is LGHNA and CDR2 is YSLEER. The CDR3 reads CASSQERGQGPEQYF. CDR3 sequence (DNA): TGCGCCAGCAGCCAAGAACGGGGACAGGGGCCAGAGCAGTACTTC.

V is TRBV6-1 and J is TRBJ2-4; D is unclear. CDR1 is MNHNS, CDR2 SASEGT, per germline. The CDR3 consists of 15 residues. Trimming took 5 bases from V and 1 from J, leaving 12 bases between them. The CDR3 loop is CASSLRVEAKNIQYF. The CDR3 region has the DNA TGTGCCAGCAGTCTCCGGGTCGAGGCCAAAAACATTCAGTACTTC.

To note about this clone: The sample holds other DNA sequences that translate to the same CDR3. This chain uses TRBV6-5 with TRBJ1-2; D unresolved. The germline V gene has CDR1 MNHEY and CDR2 SVGAGI. V lost 2 bases and J 1 base, leaving 5 bases between the germline ends. The CDR3 totals 13 residues. CDR3 sequence reads: CASSYGVNYGYTF. CDR3 nucleotides: TGTGCCAGCAGTTACGGGGTTAACTATGGCTACACCTTC.

The CDR3 DNA is TGTGCCTGGGTGCCTGAGGCTAACTATGGCTACACCTTC. Translation gives CAWVPEANYGYTF. The genes are TRBV30 and TRBJ1-2, with no clear D. There are 13 residues in the CDR3. V was pared by 5 bases and J by 0 bases, with 10 bases between. Germline CDR1 and CDR2: GTSNPN and SVGIG (reference sequence).

This clone came up a few times. The V and J genes are TRBV28 and TRBJ1-5; possibly TRBD1 for D (5 bases). Germline V CDR1 and CDR2: MDHEN, SYDVKM. Trimming removed 8 bases from V and 1 base from J, with 12 bases in between. The CDR3 covers 14 residues. In DNA form, the CDR3 reads TGTGCCAGCGAAAGGACATACAGCAATCAGCCCCAGCATTTT. Translated: CASERTYSNQPQHF.

The rearrangement uses TRBV13 and TRBJ2-3; the D gene is possibly TRBD2 (6 bases). Germline V lookup: CDR1 PRHDT, CDR2 FYEKMQ (reference sequence). Trimming took off 1 base at V and 3 bases at J, with 8 bases between the two ends. The CDR3 runs 14 residues. CDR3 amino acids: CASSLARGTDTQYF. For the CDR3, the DNA is TGTGCCAGCAGCTTAGCCCGGGGGACAGATACGCAGTATTTT.

The chain recombines TRBV9 with TRBJ1-3; possibly TRBD1 for D (6 bases). Deletions cut 3 bases from V and 7 bases from J, with 8 bases between. CDR1 is SGDLS, CDR2 YYNGEE, per germline. The CDR3 is made up of 12 amino acids. CDR3 loop: CASSGGANTIYF. The DNA of the CDR3 is TGTGCCAGCAGCGGGGGGGCTAACACCATATATTTT.

The chain combines TRBV6-1 with TRBJ1-1; D not certain. Germline CDR1 MNHNS, CDR2 SASEGT. Between the trimmed V and J ends, which lost 10 bases and 4 bases, there was a span of 7 bases. CDR3 length: 10 residues. DNA for the CDR3: TGTGCCACAATCGTCACTGAAGCTTTCTTT. Protein sequence: CATIVTEAFF.

CDR3 sequence (DNA): TGTGCCAGCAGCTTAACTAGCGGGAGTCACAATGAGCAGTTCTTC. Translated, it gives CASSLTSGSHNEQFF. This chain links TRBV7-9 with TRBJ2-1, with TRBD2 matching over 11 bases. The CDR3 runs 15 residues. Germline V lookup: CDR1 SEHNR, CDR2 FQNEAQ (reference sequence). The ends lost 2 bases at V and 5 bases at J; junction bases unmatched: 2.

The rearrangement links TRBV29-1 to TRBJ2-1, with 11 bases aligning to TRBD2. In germline, CDR1 is SQVTM, CDR2 ANQGSEA. The trim removed 3 bases at V and 6 bases at J, leaving 22 bases unmatched. The CDR3 loop spans 20 amino acids. The CDR3 DNA is TGCAGCGTTGACGGACTTTGGGACACTATACTAGCGGGAGACACCAATGAGCAGTTCTTC. The encoded protein is CSVDGLWDTILAGDTNEQFF.

The rearrangement uses TRBV9 and TRBJ2-1, with 9 bases that match TRBD2. The CDR3 covers 18 residues. With V trimmed by 0 bases and J by 0 bases, 7 bases remained unmatched. CDR1 is SGDLS and CDR2 is YYNGEE in the germline V gene. DNA of the CDR3: TGTGCCAGCAGCGTAGAGGGACTAGCTTATGGCTCCTACAATGAGCAGTTCTTC. Its translation: CASSVEGLAYGSYNEQFF.

This clone was counted once. V usage is TRBV7-8 and J usage is TRBJ2-7, with 7 bases fitting TRBD1. The CDR3 consists of 16 residues. Per the germline V gene, CDR1 is SGHVS and CDR2 is FQNEAQ. V was clipped by 4 bases and J by 2 bases; unmatched bases: 11. The DNA of the CDR3 is TGTGCCAGCAGCTCTCCCCAGGGGGTGTTGGCCTACGAGCAGTACTTC. Amino acid sequence: CASSSPQGVLAYEQYF.

The chain couples TRBV6-5 to TRBJ2-5; tentatively, D is TRBD1 (6 bases). Trimming left V 5 bases short and J 0 bases short, with 7 bases between. This CDR3 has 13 amino acids. The V gene's germline CDR1 is MNHEY and CDR2 SVGAGI. CDR3 bases: TGTGCCAGCAGTGGACAGTACCAAGAGACCCAGTACTTC. This sequence encodes CASSGQYQETQYF.

The chain is built from TRBV30 and TRBJ1-1; D not resolved. The CDR3 spans 12 residues. The germline gives CDR1 GTSNPN, CDR2 SVGIG (reference sequence). V lost 0 bases and J lost 9, with 11 bases in between. The DNA for the CDR3 is TGTGCCTGGAGTGTATCACCGAGGCAAGCTTTCTTT. As protein: CAWSVSPRQAFF.

The rearrangement joins TRBV11-2 to TRBJ2-6, with 8 bases fitting TRBD1. The V gene end was trimmed by 5 bases and the J gene end by 4 bases; junction bases not matched to a gene: 4. CDR1 and CDR2 from the germline V gene are SGHAT and FQNNGV. The CDR3 extends over 15 amino acids. CDR3 DNA: TGTGCCAGCAGCCCCGGGACAGGAGGGGCCAACGTCCTGACTTTC. This gives the protein CASSPGTGGANVLTF.

This clone appeared a single time. The CDR3 DNA reads as TGTGCCAGCAGCGTAGGGGTGGGAGCCTACAATGAGCAGTTCTTC. Translating it yields CASSVGVGAYNEQFF. The chain recombines TRBV9 with TRBJ2-1; perhaps TRBD2 as D (5 bases). This CDR3 has 15 residues. Looked up from germline, CDR1 is SGDLS and CDR2 is YYNGEE. V was trimmed by 0 bases and J by 2 bases, leaving 9 bases between them.

This chain connects TRBV6-1 to TRBJ2-3; D call uncertain. The CDR3 contains 15 residues. V was cut by 1 base and J by 2 bases, with 10 bases left in between. CDR1 MNHNS and CDR2 SASEGT come from the germline V gene. CDR3: CASSEEWGTTDTQYF. DNA for the CDR3: TGTGCCAGCAGTGAAGAATGGGGAACCACAGATACGCAGTATTTT.

The gene calls are TRBV27 and TRBJ2-7, with 8 bases lining up with TRBD2. V was clipped by 5 bases and J by 5 bases; unmatched bases: 11. This CDR3 comprises 15 residues. CDR1 MNHEY and CDR2 SMNVEV come from the germline V gene (reference sequence). Here the CDR3 reads CASSTQLAVGNEQYF. The CDR3, as DNA: TGTGCCAGCAGTACCCAACTAGCGGTGGGGAACGAGCAGTACTTC.

As concerns this clone: Other DNA sequences of this sample code for an identical CDR3. This chain links TRBV9 with TRBJ2-1; a weak D match, TRBD1 (5 bases). The CDR3 runs to 16 residues. Germline V gives CDR1 SGDLS, CDR2 YYNGEE. V gave up 0 bases and J gave up 0 bases, with 10 bases separating them. CDR3 sequence reads: CASSVAGLSSYNEQFF. CDR3 DNA: TGTGCCAGCAGCGTAGCAGGGCTATCCTCCTACAATGAGCAGTTCTTC.

The rearrangement links TRBV10-3 to TRBJ1-3, with TRBD1 identical over 8 bases. This CDR3 has 14 residues. J was trimmed by 2 bases and V by 6 bases; bases with no gene match: 3. Per the germline V gene, CDR1 is ENHRY and CDR2 is SYGVKD. The CDR3 coding sequence is TGTGCCATCAGGACAGGGGCTACTGGAAACACCATATATTTT. It yields the protein CAIRTGATGNTIYF.

This chain's CDR3 is CASSEGAWGGETQYF. CDR3 sequence (DNA): TGTGCCAGCAGCGAGGGAGCCTGGGGTGGGGAGACCCAGTACTTC. The chain employs TRBV9 and TRBJ2-5, with D maybe TRBD2 (5 bases). This CDR3 region has 15 residues. V was cut by 3 bases and J by 5 bases, with 17 bases left in between. CDR1 is SGDLS, CDR2 YYNGEE, per germline.

V and J are TRBV27 and TRBJ1-4; TRBD1 is a possible D gene (5 bases). Germline assignment: CDR1 MNHEY and CDR2 SMNVEV (reference sequence). V shed 5 bases and J shed 3 bases, with 25 bases lying between them. The CDR3 runs 19 residues. DNA of the CDR3: TGTGCCAGCAGTCCCTTCCCCCCCCAGCAGGGTTGGGCTAATGAAAAACTGTTTTTT. Translation: CASSPFPPQQGWANEKLFF.

CDR3 region: CASSSRAGAFEQYF. For the CDR3, the DNA is TGTGCCAGCAGCTCCCGAGCGGGAGCTTTCGAGCAGTACTTC. The chain joins TRBV7-8 to TRBJ2-7; TRBD2 agrees at 8 bases. Per the germline V gene, CDR1 is SGHVS and CDR2 is FQNEAQ. The CDR3 sequence is 14 residues long. Losses at the gene ends were 4 bases for V and 6 bases for J; bases not matched to a gene: 8.